This T cell receptor (beta chain) appears in the sequencing data of a study of blood T cell repertoires in COVID-19 (TCRdb year 2020). With respect to the entire study: Samples covering the acute and convalescent phases of COVID-19 were provided by collaborators in the United States, Italy and Spain. The material from the prospective study consisted of cDNA or gDNA derived from T cells, B-cell-depleted T cells, or PBMCs. Subjects who had been exposed to COVID-19, were actively infected with it, or had recovered from it provided the deeply sampled blood TCRbeta repertoires that made up the dataset. A freely available public database, intended as a resource for researchers studying the immune response to SARS-CoV-2, is where the repertoires were released. The samples were drawn from the first 160 participants of the ongoing ImmuneRACE study and from under 1,500 subjects provided by 6 global collaborators. The sample metadata nearly always contained a de-identified subject ID, COVID-19 status, age in years and sex. Where HLA class I and class II types were available, the types were taken from metadata supplied by the sample provider, not from assay-based typing. On the study overall, not on this receptor specifically: Clinical and demographic metadata were provided uncurated, with the amount varying by source and participant.

Collaborating institutions collected whole blood in K2EDTA tubes following their own protocols. For TCRbeta analysis, collaborators shipped samples in one of three forms: frozen whole blood, isolated PBMCs, or DNA extracted from either of those sample types. This clone was counted ten times or more. Its antigen has not been determined. No much larger clonotype is one base removed from it; base qualities were not supplied. The immunoSEQ Assay, a bias-controlled multiplex PCR, was used to amplify TCRbeta CDR3 regions from genomic DNA. As for the original processing: The number of nucleated cells in each sample was estimated by amplification of reference gene primers within the assay. To quantify the absolute abundance of each unique TCRbeta CDR3 rearrangement, sequence reads were collapsed and filtered. Productive Simpson clonality was computed per sample as the square root of Simpson's diversity index over productive rearrangements. TCRdb limited this immuneACCESS table to in-frame rearrangements with V and J called. A share of clones is missing; checked studies link under half to unresolved V genes, and the rest is unexplained. D and trimming were read from the DNA, whereas the V and J calls and clone size are those reported in that table. In all, the sample holds fewer than 130,000 clones, and approximately 67% of those were seen once. Of the sample, less than 10% falls within the top ten clones.

From the cysteine through the phenylalanine, the CDR3 covers 14 amino acids. Solely the CDR3 DNA is kept, with 42 bases framed from the first base. The junction carries 10 bases between V and J, which are trimmed by 5 bases and 3 bases respectively. Per the germline V gene, KGHSH is the CDR1 and LQKENI is the CDR2. The source is an older woman with acute or convalescent COVID-19. What was sequenced was peripheral blood. The chain uses TRBV18 and TRBJ1-4; TRBD1 is a possible D gene, resting on 5 matching bases. The sequenced DNA is TGTGCCAGCTCAATATCGGGGGCTAATGAAAAACTGTTTTTT. Translation gives CASSISGANEKLFF.